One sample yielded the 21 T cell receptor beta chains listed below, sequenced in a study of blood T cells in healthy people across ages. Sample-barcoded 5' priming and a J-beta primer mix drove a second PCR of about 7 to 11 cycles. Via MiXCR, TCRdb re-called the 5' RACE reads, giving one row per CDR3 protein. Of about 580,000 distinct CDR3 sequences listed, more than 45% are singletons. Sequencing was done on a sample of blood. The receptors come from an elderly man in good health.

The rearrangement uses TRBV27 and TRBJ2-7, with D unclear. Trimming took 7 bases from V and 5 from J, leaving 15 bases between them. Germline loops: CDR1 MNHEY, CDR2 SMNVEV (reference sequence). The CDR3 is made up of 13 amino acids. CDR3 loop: CASKLGAWDEQYF. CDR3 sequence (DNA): TGTGCCAGCAAACTTGGTGCATGGGACGAGCAGTACTTC.

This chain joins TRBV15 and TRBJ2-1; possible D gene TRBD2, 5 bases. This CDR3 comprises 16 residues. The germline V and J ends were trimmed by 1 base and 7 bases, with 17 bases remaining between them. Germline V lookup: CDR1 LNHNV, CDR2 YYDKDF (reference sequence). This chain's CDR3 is CATSRAVKVGSNEQFF. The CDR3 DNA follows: TGTGCCACCAGCAGAGCGGTCAAAGTGGGGAGTAATGAGCAGTTCTTC.

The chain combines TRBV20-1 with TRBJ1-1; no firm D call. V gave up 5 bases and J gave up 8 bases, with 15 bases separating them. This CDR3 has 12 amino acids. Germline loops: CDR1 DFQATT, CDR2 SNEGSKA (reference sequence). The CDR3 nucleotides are TGCAGTGCTGGGAGTGGGCTGAACGAAGCTTTCTTT. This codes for CSAGSGLNEAFF.

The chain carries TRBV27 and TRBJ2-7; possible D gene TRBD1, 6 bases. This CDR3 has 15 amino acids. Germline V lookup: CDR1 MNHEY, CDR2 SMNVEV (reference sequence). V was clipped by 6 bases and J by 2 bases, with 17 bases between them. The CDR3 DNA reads TGTGCCAGCAGCAGCCGGGGACATAAAACCTACGAGCAGTACTTC. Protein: CASSSRGHKTYEQYF.

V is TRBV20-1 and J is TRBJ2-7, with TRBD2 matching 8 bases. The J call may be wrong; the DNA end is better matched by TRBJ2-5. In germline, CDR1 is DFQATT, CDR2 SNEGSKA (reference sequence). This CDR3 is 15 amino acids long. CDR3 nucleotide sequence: TGCAGTGCTAGACCTTCCGGGAGGGCCGGAGAGACCCAGTACTTC. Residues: CSARPSGRAGETQYF.

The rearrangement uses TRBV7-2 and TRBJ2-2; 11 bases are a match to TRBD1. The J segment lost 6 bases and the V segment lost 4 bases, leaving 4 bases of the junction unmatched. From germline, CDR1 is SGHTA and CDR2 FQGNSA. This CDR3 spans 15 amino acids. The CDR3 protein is CASSWDRGVAGELFF. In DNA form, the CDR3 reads TGTGCCAGCAGCTGGGACAGGGGGGTTGCCGGGGAGCTGTTTTTT. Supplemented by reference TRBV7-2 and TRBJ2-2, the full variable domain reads GAGVSQSPSNKVTEKGKDVELRCDPISGHTALYWYRQSLGQGLEFLIYFQGNSAPDKSGLPSDRFSAERTGGSVSTLTIQRTQQEDSAVYLCASSWDRGVAGELFFGEGSRLTVL.

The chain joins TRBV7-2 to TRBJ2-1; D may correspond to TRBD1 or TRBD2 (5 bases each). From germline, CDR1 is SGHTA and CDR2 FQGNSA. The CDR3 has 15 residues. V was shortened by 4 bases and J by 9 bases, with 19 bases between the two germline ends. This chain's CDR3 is CASSYPRGGAGEQFF. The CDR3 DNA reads TGTGCCAGCAGCTATCCCCGTGGGGGAGCTGGTGAGCAGTTCTTC. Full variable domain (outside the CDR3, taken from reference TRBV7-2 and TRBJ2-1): GAGVSQSPSNKVTEKGKDVELRCDPISGHTALYWYRQSLGQGLEFLIYFQGNSAPDKSGLPSDRFSAERTGGSVSTLTIQRTQQEDSAVYLCASSYPRGGAGEQFFGPGTRLTVL.

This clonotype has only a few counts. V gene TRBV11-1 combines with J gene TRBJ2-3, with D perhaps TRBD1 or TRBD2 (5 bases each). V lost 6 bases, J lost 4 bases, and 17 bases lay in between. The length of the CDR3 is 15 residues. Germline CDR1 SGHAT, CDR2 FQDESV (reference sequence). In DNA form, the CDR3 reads TGTGCCAGCAGAAGCAGACGGGACCACCCAGATACGCAGTATTTT. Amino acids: CASRSRRDHPDTQYF.

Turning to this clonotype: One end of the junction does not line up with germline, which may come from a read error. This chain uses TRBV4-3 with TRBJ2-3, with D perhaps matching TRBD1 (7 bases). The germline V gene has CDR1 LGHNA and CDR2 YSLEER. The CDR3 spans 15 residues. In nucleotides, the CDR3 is TGCGCCAGCAACCAAGGAGGGGGCATTCCAGATACGCAGTATTTT. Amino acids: CASNQGGGIPDTQYF.

CDR3 region: CASSYAMRNTEAFF. The CDR3 DNA sequence: TGTGCCAGCAGTTACGCGATGAGGAACACTGAAGCTTTCTTT. V gene TRBV6-5 combines with J gene TRBJ1-1; D is uncertain. The V gene lost 2 bases and the J gene lost 1 base, with 8 bases spanning the gap. The CDR3 sequence is 14 residues long. Germline V gene data show CDR1 as MNHEY and CDR2 as SVGAGI.

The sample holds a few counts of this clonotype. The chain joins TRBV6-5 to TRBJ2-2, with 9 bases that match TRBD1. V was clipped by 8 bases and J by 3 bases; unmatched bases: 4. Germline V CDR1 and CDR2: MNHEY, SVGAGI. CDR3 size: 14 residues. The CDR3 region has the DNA TGTGCCAGCGGACAGGGGAGGGACACCGGGGAGCTGTTTTTT. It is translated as CASGQGRDTGELFF.

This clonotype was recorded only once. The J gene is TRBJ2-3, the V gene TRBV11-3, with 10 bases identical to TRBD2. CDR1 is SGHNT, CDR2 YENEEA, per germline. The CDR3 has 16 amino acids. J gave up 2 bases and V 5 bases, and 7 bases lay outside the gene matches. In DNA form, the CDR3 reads TGTGCCAGCAGCCCGCTAGCGGGGGCCCCCACAGATACGCAGTATTTT. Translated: CASSPLAGAPTDTQYF.

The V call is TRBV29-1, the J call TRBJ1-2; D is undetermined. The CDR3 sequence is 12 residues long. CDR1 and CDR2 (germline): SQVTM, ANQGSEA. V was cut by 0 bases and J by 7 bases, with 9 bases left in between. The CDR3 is CSVEDTGAGYTF. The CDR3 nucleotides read TGCAGCGTTGAAGATACGGGCGCTGGCTACACCTTC.

This CDR3 reads CAISPGLQSYEQYF. The DNA of the CDR3 is TGTGCCATCAGTCCGGGACTCCAATCTTACGAGCAGTACTTC. The J gene is TRBJ2-7, the V gene TRBV10-3; the D gene is possibly TRBD2 (6 bases). Trimming removed 5 bases from V and 4 bases from J, with 15 bases in between. The CDR3 runs to 14 residues. Germline values: CDR1 ENHRY, CDR2 SYGVKD.

The CDR3 spells CSARALQGSGYTF. The CDR3 DNA follows: TGCAGTGCTAGAGCCCTACAGGGAAGCGGCTACACCTTC. The chain recombines TRBV20-1 with TRBJ1-2, with TRBD1 as a possible D gene (6 bases). The germline CDR1 and CDR2 sequences are DFQATT and SNEGSKA (reference sequence). There are 13 residues in the CDR3. The V and J ends lost 1 base and 8 bases respectively, with 14 bases between them.

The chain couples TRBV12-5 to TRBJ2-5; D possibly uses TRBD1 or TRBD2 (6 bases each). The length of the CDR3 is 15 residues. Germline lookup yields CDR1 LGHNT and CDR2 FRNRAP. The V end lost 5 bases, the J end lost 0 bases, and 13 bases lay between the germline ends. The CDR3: CASGGGGLYQETQYF. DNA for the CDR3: TGTGCTAGTGGTGGAGGGGGATTGTACCAAGAGACCCAGTACTTC.

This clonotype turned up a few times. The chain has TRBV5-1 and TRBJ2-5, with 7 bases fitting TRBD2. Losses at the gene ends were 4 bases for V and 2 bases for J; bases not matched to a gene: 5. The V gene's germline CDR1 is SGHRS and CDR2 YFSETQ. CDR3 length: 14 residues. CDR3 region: CASSKNGGQETQYF. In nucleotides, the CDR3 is TGCGCCAGCAGCAAGAACGGGGGGCAAGAGACCCAGTACTTC.

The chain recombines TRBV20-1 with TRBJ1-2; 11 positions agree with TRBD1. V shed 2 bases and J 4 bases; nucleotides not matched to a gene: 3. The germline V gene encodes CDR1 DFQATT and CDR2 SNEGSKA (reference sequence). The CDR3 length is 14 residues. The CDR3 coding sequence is TGCAGTGCTAGACGGACAGGGGGCTGCTATGGCTACACCTTC. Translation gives CSARRTGGCYGYTF.

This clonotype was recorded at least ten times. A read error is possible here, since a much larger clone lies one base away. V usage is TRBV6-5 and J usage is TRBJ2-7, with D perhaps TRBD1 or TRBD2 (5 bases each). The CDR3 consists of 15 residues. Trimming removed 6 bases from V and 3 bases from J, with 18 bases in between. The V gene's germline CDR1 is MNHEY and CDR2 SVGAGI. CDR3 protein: CASRQGRADFYEQYF. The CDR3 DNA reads TGTGCCAGCAGGCAGGGACGAGCGGACTTCTACGAGCAGTACTTC.

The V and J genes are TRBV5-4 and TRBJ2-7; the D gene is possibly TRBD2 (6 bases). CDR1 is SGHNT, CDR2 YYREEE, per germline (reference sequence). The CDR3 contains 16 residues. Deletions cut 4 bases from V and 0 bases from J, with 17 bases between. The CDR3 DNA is TGTGCCAGCAGCCAGGCTCTAGCGTGGAGCTCCTACGAGCAGTACTTC. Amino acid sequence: CASSQALAWSSYEQYF.

CDR3 DNA: TGCAGTGCTAGAGGAGAGATCGGACTAGCGGGAAGCGAGCAGTACTTC. It translates to CSARGEIGLAGSEQYF. V is TRBV20-1 and J is TRBJ2-7; 12 positions agree with TRBD2. CDR1 and CDR2 (germline): DFQATT, SNEGSKA (reference sequence). The V and J ends lost 1 base and 6 bases, in that order; junction bases with no gene match: 10. CDR3 length: 16 residues.